A selection of T cell receptor beta chains follows, all from one sample in a study of blood T cell repertoires in COVID-19. Using immunoSEQ multiplex PCR, the repertoire was profiled, and TCRdb retains in-frame clones only, with some absent. Of about 120,000 clones listed, roughly four fifths were seen once; the top ten hold about 12%. Sequenced: peripheral blood. All receptors come from a human donor in a cohort sampled during active COVID-19. The CDR3 runs from the conserved cysteine through the conserved F or W. The D gene is left open where the match is weak. Only part of the rows carry a size: once, few, many, or a class if the clone is expanded.

V,size,D,J,DNA,CDR3
TRBV6-4,NA,NA,TRBJ1-1,TGTGCCAGCAGTGACCCCTTCACAGGACCTGGGGACACTGAAGCTTTCTTT,CASSDPFTGPGDTEAFF
TRBV5-6,NA,TRBD2,TRBJ2-5,TGTGCCAGCAGCTATTCCCCGGGAGGGGCCCAAGAGACCCAGTACTTC,CASSYSPGGAQETQYF
TRBV9,NA,TRBD1,TRBJ2-3,TGTGCCAGCAGCGCCCGGACAGGACCTTCAGATACGCAGTATTTT,CASSARTGPSDTQYF
TRBV28,NA,TRBD2,TRBJ2-5,TGTGCCAGCAGTTCACGTGGCGGGACTAGCGGCATAAAAGAGACCCAGTACTTC,CASSSRGGTSGIKETQYF
TRBV3-1/TRBV3-2,NA,TRBD1,TRBJ1-5,TGTGCCAGCAGCCTTGGACAGGGCCATCAGCCCCAGCATTTT,CASSLGQGHQPQHF
TRBV28,NA,TRBD2,TRBJ2-7,TGTGCCAGCAGTTTATCCGTAGCGGGGGGGCCTTACGAGCAGTACTTC,CASSLSVAGGPYEQYF
TRBV6-1,NA,NA,TRBJ1-1,TGTGCCAGCAGTGCATCCCAACGCGCGGGGGGAAGGGCTGAAGCTTTCTTT,CASSASQRAGGRAEAFF
TRBV28,NA,NA,TRBJ2-7,TGTGCCAGCAGAGGGACTGGGAACTCCGAGCAGTACTTC,CASRGTGNSEQYF
TRBV5-1,few,NA,TRBJ2-5,TGCGCCAGCAGCTCCGGGACAATCCAACAAGAGACCCAGTACTTC,CASSSGTIQQETQYF
TRBV7-8,NA,NA,TRBJ1-5,TGTGCCAGCAGCTCAGACTCAAATCAGCCCCAGCATTTT,CASSSDSNQPQHF
TRBV3-1/TRBV3-2,NA,TRBD2,TRBJ2-3,TGTGCCAGCAGCCTGGCTAGCGGGGGAGCAGATACGCAGTATTTT,CASSLASGGADTQYF
TRBV7-2,NA,NA,TRBJ2-7,TGTGCCAGCAGCTTAGCCCCCACTAGCTCCTACGAGCAGTACTTC,CASSLAPTSSYEQYF
TRBV3-1/TRBV3-2,NA,NA,TRBJ2-5,TGTGCCAGCAGCCAAGATTTGCAGGGGCAAGAGACCCAGTACTTC,CASSQDLQGQETQYF
TRBV6-6,once,TRBD2,TRBJ2-4,TGTGCCAGCAAAAGGTCGAGCGGGGGGTTGGGAAACATTCAGTACTTC,CASKRSSGGLGNIQYF
TRBV28,few,NA,TRBJ1-1,TGTGCCAGCAGTCGACTGGACAGTCCGAACACTGAAGCTTTCTTT,CASSRLDSPNTEAFF
TRBV18,NA,NA,TRBJ2-5,TGTGCCAGCTCACCAACTAAGGTCGAGACCCAGTACTTC,CASSPTKVETQYF
TRBV21-1,NA,NA,TRBJ2-7,TGTGCCAGCAGCAAACCGCGGGACAGCACCTACGAGCAGTACTTC,CASSKPRDSTYEQYF
TRBV2,NA,NA,TRBJ2-7,TGTGCCAGCTCAGGGAGCACAGGGACCTACGAGCAGTACTTC,CASSGSTGTYEQYF
TRBV10-3,NA,TRBD1,TRBJ1-5,TGTGCCATCAGTGGACAGGGGTCGGATCAGCCCCAGCATTTT,CAISGQGSDQPQHF
TRBV9,NA,NA,TRBJ2-7,TGTGCCAGCAGCTGGGGGGCGGGGGTCCCCGCGAGCGAGCAGTACTTC,CASSWGAGVPASEQYF
TRBV5-4,NA,TRBD1,TRBJ2-2,TGTGCCAGCAGCCTCCTGGGGACAGCGAGCGGGGAGCTGTTTTTT,CASSLLGTASGELFF
TRBV13,NA,TRBD1,TRBJ1-2,TGTGCCAGCAATCCGACAGGGACAATAGAGGACTATGGCTACACCTTC,CASNPTGTIEDYGYTF
TRBV5-1,NA,TRBD2,TRBJ2-5,TGCGCCAGCACCTTAGCGGGGCAAGAGACCCAGTACTTC,CASTLAGQETQYF
TRBV4-1,NA,NA,TRBJ2-1,TGCGCCAGCAGCCAAGGATCGGGTAGTAAGATGGGTGAGCAGTTCTTC,CASSQGSGSKMGEQFF
TRBV27,NA,TRBD2,TRBJ2-2,TGTGCCAGCAACCTAGCGGGGGGAAACACCGGGGAGCTGTTTTTT,CASNLAGGNTGELFF
TRBV10-3,few,TRBD1,TRBJ2-7,TGTGCCATCAGTGCGGGGACAGGGTCCGCCTACGAGCAGTACTTC,CAISAGTGSAYEQYF
TRBV24-1,NA,NA,TRBJ1-1,TGTGCCACCAGTGATTTGGTAGGCACGTCGGGAAATTCCATGAACACTGAAGCTTTCTTT,CATSDLVGTSGNSMNTEAFF
TRBV4-1,NA,TRBD1,TRBJ2-1,TGCGCCAGCAGCCCCCCTGGCCGGGACAGCTCCTACAATGAGCAGTTCTTC,CASSPPGRDSSYNEQFF
TRBV5-4,NA,TRBD1,TRBJ2-1,TGTGCCAGCAGCTTGTTGGGACAGGGGTCTGGTGAGCAGTTCTTC,CASSLLGQGSGEQFF
TRBV5-1,NA,TRBD1,TRBJ2-2,TGCGCCAGCAGCTTGGACGGGACAGGAACTAACACCGGGGAGCTGTTTTTT,CASSLDGTGTNTGELFF
TRBV6-2/TRBV6-3,NA,NA,TRBJ1-1,TGTGCCAGCAGTTACGGGGGAGGCCAGCCGAAGAACACTGAAGCTTTCTTT,CASSYGGGQPKNTEAFF
TRBV5-4,NA,NA,TRBJ1-2,TGTGCCAGCAGCGGGGGGGGGACAAACTATGGCTACACCTTC,CASSGGGTNYGYTF
TRBV6-5,NA,TRBD1,TRBJ2-7,TGTGCCAGCAGTCAGGGACAGGTGTACGAGCAGTACTTC,CASSQGQVYEQYF
TRBV7-8,NA,TRBD1,TRBJ1-2,TGTGCCAGCAGGCAGGCGGGACAGGGGGCTTTGGGCTATGGCTACACCTTC,CASRQAGQGALGYGYTF